Following are 9 T cell receptor beta chains from one sample sequenced in a study of T cell responses to AZD1222 COVID-19 vaccine. The table came from immunoSEQ multiplex PCR; TCRdb's copy has only in-frame clones and leaves some out. The sample carries around 100,000 clones, around 94% recorded once. The sequenced sample was peripheral blood, obtained on day 0 of AZD1222 vaccination. The receptors stem from an adult in good health.

The chain employs TRBV12-3 or TRBV12-4 and TRBJ2-1, with unresolved D. The length of the CDR3 is 11 residues. Trimming cost V 5 bases and J 10 bases, with 9 bases left between them. The CDR3 loop is CASSEVDEQFF. For the CDR3, the DNA is TGTGCCAGCAGTGAAGTAGACGAGCAGTTCTTC.

The chain is built from TRBV19 and TRBJ1-1, with D perhaps matching TRBD1 (5 bases). Trimming cost V 6 bases and J 11 bases, with 19 bases left between them. Germline V lookup: CDR1 LNHDA, CDR2 SQIVND (reference sequence). The CDR3 spans 13 residues. The CDR3 coding sequence is TGTGCCAGTAGACGATTGGACACCCAAAGGGCTTTCTTT. Its translation is CASRRLDTQRAFF. Full variable domain (rest looked up from reference TRBV19 and TRBJ1-1): DGGITQSPKYLFRKEGQNVTLSCEQNLNHDAMYWYRQDPGQGLRLIYYSQIVNDFQKGDIAEGYSVSREKKESFPLTVTSAQKNPTAFYLCASRRLDTQRAFFGQGTRLTVV.

This rearrangement joins TRBV9 to TRBJ2-7, with 7 bases lining up with TRBD2. From germline, CDR1 is SGDLS and CDR2 YYNGEE. V shed 3 bases, J shed 0 bases, and the junction held 6 bases outside the gene matches. This CDR3 comprises 15 residues. The CDR3 spells CASSASGTTSYEQYF. The DNA for the CDR3 is TGTGCCAGCAGCGCCTCCGGGACTACCTCCTACGAGCAGTACTTC.

This clone showed up just once. This CDR3 is also generated by other DNA sequences in the sample. The chain couples TRBV7-2 to TRBJ1-1; tentative D call: TRBD1 (5 bases). The length of the CDR3 is 13 residues. The germline V gene encodes CDR1 SGHTA and CDR2 FQGNSA. V gave up 3 bases and J gave up 5 bases, with 10 bases separating them. CDR3 DNA sequence: TGTGCCAGCAGCTTGGTGAAGGGGACTGAAGCTTTCTTT. This codes for CASSLVKGTEAFF.

The gene calls are TRBV5-1 and TRBJ2-1; D could derive from TRBD1 or TRBD2 (5 bases each). Germline assignment: CDR1 SGHRS and CDR2 YFSETQ. The CDR3 loop spans 18 amino acids. The V end was cut by 0 bases, the J end by 2 bases, with 18 bases between. The CDR3 protein is CASSLAFFSGAAYNEQFF. In nucleotides, the CDR3 is TGCGCCAGCAGCTTGGCCTTCTTTTCCGGGGCGGCCTACAATGAGCAGTTCTTC.

The chain employs TRBV4-1 and TRBJ1-1, with D perhaps matching TRBD1 (6 bases). The CDR3 sequence is 15 residues long. V dropped 4 bases and J dropped 3 bases, with 15 bases sitting between them. Germline assignment: CDR1 MGHRA and CDR2 YSYEKL. The CDR3 DNA follows: TGCGCCAGCAGCCCAAACCCAACAGGGCACACTGAAGCTTTCTTT. It specifies CASSPNPTGHTEAFF.

This clone has a single count. This chain links TRBV12-3 or TRBV12-4 with TRBJ2-1; no firm D call. V was trimmed by 2 bases and J by 9 bases, leaving 5 bases between them. The CDR3 sequence is 11 residues long. The CDR3 is CASSLIGEQFF. Written as DNA, the CDR3 is TGTGCCAGCAGTTTAATCGGTGAGCAGTTCTTC.

Here the CDR3 reads CASSLGGGSYEQYF. The DNA for the CDR3 is TGTGCCAGCAGCTTAGGAGGGGGCTCCTACGAGCAGTACTTC. V is TRBV7-2 and J is TRBJ2-7; maybe TRBD1 (6 bases). Germline V gene sequence: CDR1 SGHTA, CDR2 FQGNSA. The CDR3 has 14 residues. V was clipped by 1 base and J by 0 bases, with 7 bases between them. The full variable domain, its missing parts supplied by reference TRBV7-2 and TRBJ2-7, is GAGVSQSPSNKVTEKGKDVELRCDPISGHTALYWYRQSLGQGLEFLIYFQGNSAPDKSGLPSDRFSAERTGGSVSTLTIQRTQQEDSAVYLCASSLGGGSYEQYFGPGTRLTVT.

In nucleotides, the CDR3 is TGTGCCAGCAGCTTAGAGACAGGGGTAAGCACTGAAGCTTTCTTT. This translates into CASSLETGVSTEAFF. This chain uses TRBV7-9 with TRBJ1-1; 8 bases agree with TRBD1. CDR1 is SEHNR and CDR2 is FQNEAQ in the germline V gene (reference sequence). V trimming: 1 base; J trimming: 4 bases; junction bases outside the gene matches: 5. CDR3 length: 15 amino acids. Full variable domain (missing parts from reference TRBV7-9 and TRBJ1-1): DTGVSQNPRHKITKRGQNVTFRCDPISEHNRLYWYRQTLGQGPEFLTYFQNEAQLEKSRLLSDRFSAERPKGSFSTLEIQRTEQGDSAMYLCASSLETGVSTEAFFGQGTRLTVV.